The rows below give T cell receptor beta chains drawn from one sample of a study of cytomegalovirus exposure and HLA in healthy donors. Clones were sequenced by immunoSEQ multiplex PCR, and TCRdb holds only the in-frame ones, with some missing. The sample comprises 150,000 or so clones, around two thirds of which are singletons, and 1.6% rests with the top ten. The sample was PBMCs. Receptors were obtained from a woman aged 18-35 years in good health and CMV-seronegative. Each CDR3 is given with its conserved first and last residue. A D gene is named only where the DNA matches it firmly. Expanded clones are given a class, and other clones once, few, many or no size at all.

D gene	V gene	clone size	J gene	CDR3 protein	CDR3 DNA
NA	TRBV30	NA	TRBJ1-1	CAWRGGFTEAFF	TGTGCCTGGAGAGGAGGGTTCACTGAAGCTTTCTTT
NA	TRBV28	NA	TRBJ1-1	CASRVRAEAFF	TGTGCCAGCAGGGTGAGGGCTGAAGCTTTCTTT
NA	TRBV19	NA	TRBJ1-5	CASSIYWGEPQHF	TGTGCCAGTAGTATTTATTGGGGGGAGCCCCAGCATTTT
TRBD1	TRBV7-9	NA	TRBJ2-5	CASSHTPSNRGPGELYF	TGTGCCAGCAGCCACACCCCGTCGAACAGGGGGCCGGGCGAACTGTACTTC
NA	TRBV19	NA	TRBJ1-3	CASRAGFGNTIYF	TGTGCCAGCAGGGCGGGGTTCGGAAACACCATATATTTT
NA	TRBV19	NA	TRBJ1-3	CASTSGDGPGNTIYF	TGTGCCAGTACCTCAGGGGACGGTCCTGGAAACACCATATATTTT
NA	TRBV6-5	NA	TRBJ1-1	CASSASTEAFF	TGTGCCAGCAGTGCGAGCACTGAAGCTTTCTTT
NA	TRBV2	NA	TRBJ2-1	CASSVNRAGVSYNEQFF	TGTGCCAGCAGCGTAAATAGAGCAGGGGTCTCCTACAATGAGCAGTTCTTC
TRBD1	TRBV11-3	NA	TRBJ1-2	CASSLGGQGYGYTF	TGTGCCAGCAGCTTAGGCGGACAGGGCTATGGCTACACCTTC
NA	TRBV4-3	NA	TRBJ2-1	CASSQDHNEQFF	TGCGCCAGCAGCCAAGATCATAATGAGCAGTTCTTC
NA	TRBV5-5	few	TRBJ1-2	CASSPRDTYGYTF	TGTGCCAGCAGCCCCCGGGACACCTATGGCTACACCTTC
NA	TRBV30	once	TRBJ1-2	CAWSLPGRVRGYTF	TGTGCCTGGAGTCTGCCTGGGAGGGTTCGTGGCTACACCTTC
NA	TRBV7-9	NA	TRBJ1-1	CAADRAVTLNTEAFF	TGTGCCGCAGACAGAGCAGTGACCTTGAACACTGAAGCTTTCTTT
NA	TRBV5-4	NA	TRBJ1-2	CASSLAQSSGTF	TGTGCCAGCAGCTTGGCGCAGTCATCGGGTACCTTC
TRBD1	TRBV28	NA	TRBJ2-2	CASIRYLAGTGAIRTGELFF	TGTGCCAGCATCCGATACCTCGCCGGGACAGGGGCTATACGCACCGGGGAGCTGTTTTTT
TRBD1	TRBV7-9	NA	TRBJ1-4	CASSLGTGTGSEKLFF	TGTGCCAGCAGCTTAGGAACCGGGACAGGGAGTGAAAAACTGTTTTTT
NA	TRBV19	NA	TRBJ2-3	CASSMDPSWQGKDTQYF	TGTGCCAGTAGTATGGATCCCTCGTGGCAGGGGAAAGATACGCAGTATTTT
TRBD2	TRBV11-2	NA	TRBJ2-1	CASSPGTSGFNEQFF	TGTGCCAGCAGCCCCGGGACTAGCGGTTTCAATGAGCAGTTCTTC
TRBD2	TRBV7-2	NA	TRBJ2-7	CASSSGGEQYF	TGTGCCAGCAGCTCGGGAGGCGAGCAGTACTTC
NA	TRBV6-1	NA	TRBJ2-2	CASSAVTITTGELFF	TGTGCCAGCAGTGCGGTGACTATTACCACCGGGGAGCTGTTTTTT
TRBD1	TRBV6-1	NA	TRBJ2-4	CASSVIETFGTELAKNIQYF	TGTGCCAGCAGTGTCATCGAAACCTTCGGGACAGAGCTAGCCAAAAACATTCAGTACTTC
NA	TRBV30	NA	TRBJ1-1	CAWSVTVNTEAFF	TGTGCCTGGAGTGTAACTGTGAACACTGAAGCTTTCTTT
NA	TRBV4-1	NA	TRBJ1-1	CASSGRLGTEAFF	TGCGCCAGCAGCGGGAGATTGGGGACTGAAGCTTTCTTT
TRBD1	TRBV6-1	NA	TRBJ2-2	CASSEGTGDTGELFF	TGTGCCAGCAGTGAAGGGACAGGGGACACCGGGGAGCTGTTTTTT
NA	TRBV5-8	once	TRBJ1-5	CASSLRGKQPQHF	TGTGCCAGCAGCTTGCGAGGGAAACAGCCCCAGCATTTT
TRBD1	TRBV19	NA	TRBJ1-2	CASSGVTGKEGYTF	TGTGCCAGTAGTGGTGTGACAGGGAAAGAAGGCTACACCTTC
NA	TRBV2	few	TRBJ2-3	CASSEALVVSRFGTDTQYF	TGTGCCAGCAGTGAAGCGCTGGTCGTTAGCAGATTCGGCACAGATACGCAGTATTTT
TRBD2	TRBV5-1	NA	TRBJ2-1	CASSPAPGLAVLHEQFF	TGCGCCAGCAGCCCGGCCCCGGGACTAGCTGTTTTGCATGAGCAGTTCTTC
TRBD1	TRBV28	NA	TRBJ1-5	CASSLLDRERHF	TGTGCCAGCAGTTTACTGGACAGGGAGCGGCATTTT